The subject of this entry is one T cell receptor (beta chain). The entry originates in a study of blood T cell repertoires in COVID-19. Study-level background: Samples of COVID-19 (acute and convalescent) were obtained from the United States, Italy and Spain. T cells, B-cell-depleted T cells, or PBMCs provided the cDNA or gDNA that served as material.

TCRdb's copy holds only in-frame clones and misses some; the assay was immunoSEQ multiplex PCR. The sample consists of 15,000 to 20,000 clones, roughly nine tenths of them appearing once. The CDR3 extends over 14 amino acids. Germline V gene lookup returns CDR1 MNHNS and CDR2 SASEGT. V was clipped by 0 bases and J by 8 bases, with 13 bases between them. The sequence was obtained from a human donor in a cohort sampled during active COVID-19. Input material: peripheral blood. The chain carries TRBV6-1 and TRBJ1-2, with a weak D call TRBD1 (6 bases). The CDR3 sequence: CASSEARGAGGYTF. The CDR3 coding sequence is TGTGCCAGCAGTGAAGCTCGGGGGGCAGGCGGCTACACCTTC.